The 25 T cell receptor beta chains below were found in one sample sequenced in a study of identifying expanded T cells in peripheral blood. Libraries were prepared by immunoSEQ multiplex PCR; TCRdb keeps only in-frame clonotypes and omits some of them. The sample has more than 45,000 clones, roughly 89% seen once; the top ten hold roughly 3.6%. Sequencing input: blood. These receptor sequences come from a person between 18 and 75 years old in good health.

The V call is TRBV18, the J call TRBJ1-1, with D hard to call. Trimming took off 1 base at V and 1 base at J, with 7 bases between the two ends. This CDR3 is 14 amino acids long. The germline CDR1 and CDR2 sequences are KGHSH and LQKENI. In nucleotides, the CDR3 is TGTGCCAGCTCACCACTGACACAGAACACTGAAGCTTTCTTT. Translation gives CASSPLTQNTEAFF.

V is TRBV13 and J is TRBJ2-1; 8 bases align to TRBD1. V lost 4 bases and J lost 9; bases outside the gene matches: 14. The CDR3 has 16 amino acids. The germline gives CDR1 PRHDT, CDR2 FYEKMQ (reference sequence). The CDR3 is CASSSLRTGSYSEQFF. The CDR3 nucleotides are TGTGCCAGCAGCTCCCTAAGGACAGGGAGTTATAGTGAGCAGTTCTTC. Full variable domain (missing parts from reference TRBV13 and TRBJ2-1): AAGVIQSPRHLIKEKRETATLKCYPIPRHDTVYWYQQGPGQDPQFLISFYEKMQSDKGSIPDRFSAQQFSDYHSELNMSSLELGDSALYFCASSSLRTGSYSEQFFGPGTRLTVL.

Only one count was recorded for this clone. The chain carries TRBV5-4 and TRBJ2-7; 10 bases are shared with TRBD1. V shed 1 base, J shed 4 bases, and the junction held 2 bases outside the gene matches. CDR3 length: 14 amino acids. Germline assignment: CDR1 SGHNT and CDR2 YYREEE (reference sequence). The DNA of the CDR3 is TGTGCCAGCAGCTTGAAGGGACAGGGGTACGAGCAGTACTTC. This translates into CASSLKGQGYEQYF.

This clone was picked up one time. The chain employs TRBV18 and TRBJ1-4; D remains unclear. Deletions cut 3 bases from V and 1 base from J, with 3 bases between. The CDR3 totals 13 residues. Per the germline V gene, CDR1 is KGHSH and CDR2 is LQKENI. The CDR3: CASSPRTNEKLFF. The CDR3 DNA reads TGTGCCAGCTCACCCCGAACTAATGAAAAACTGTTTTTT.

The chain couples TRBV4-3 to TRBJ1-2; D unclear. Germline CDR1 reads LGHNA; CDR2 reads YSLEER. The CDR3 runs 16 residues. V was shortened by 0 bases and J by 1 base, with 12 bases between the two germline ends. CDR3 in amino acids: CASSQDIGMINYGYTF. CDR3 sequence (DNA): TGCGCCAGCAGCCAAGACATAGGAATGATTAACTATGGCTACACCTTC.

The CDR3 DNA reads TGTGCCAGCAGCCCAGCCAATGAGCAGTTCTTC. Its translation: CASSPANEQFF. This rearrangement joins TRBV2 to TRBJ2-1; D is unclear. This CDR3 region has 11 residues. Germline V gene data show CDR1 as SNHLY and CDR2 as FYNNEI. Trimming shortened V by 6 bases and J by 6 bases, and 6 bases separated the two germline ends.

The rearrangement joins TRBV6-5 to TRBJ1-1; D unclear. The V end lost 5 bases, the J end lost 2 bases, and 12 bases lay between the germline ends. Germline CDR1 reads MNHEY; CDR2 reads SVGAGI. The CDR3 has 14 amino acids. The CDR3 nucleotides are TGTGCCAGCAGTCCTAGTGCGGGCAACACTGAAGCTTTCTTT. It codes for CASSPSAGNTEAFF.

The CDR3 region has the DNA TGTGCCCAAGTCAGGCAAAAAGGGACTGAAGCTTTCTTT. It translates to CAQVRQKGTEAFF. The V call is TRBV2, the J call TRBJ1-1; D uncertain. Germline CDR1 and CDR2: SNHLY and FYNNEI. V gave up 11 bases and J gave up 5 bases, with 18 bases separating them. The CDR3 covers 13 residues. Variable domain in full (rest from reference TRBV2 and TRBJ1-1): EPEVTQTPSHQVTQMGQEVILRCVPISNHLYFYWYRQILGQKVEFLVSFYNNEISEKSEIFDDQFSVERPDGSNFTLKIRSTKLEDSAMYFCAQVRQKGTEAFFGQGTRLTVV.

This chain links TRBV18 with TRBJ2-6, with no clear D. The ends were cut back, 0 bases at V and 0 bases at J, with 18 bases in the middle. CDR1 is KGHSH, CDR2 LQKENI, per germline. The CDR3 contains 20 residues. The CDR3 nucleotides read TGTGCCAGCTCACCACCGGCAGGCCTGAGTGCATCCTCTGGGGCCAACGTCCTGACTTTC. Residues: CASSPPAGLSASSGANVLTF. The full variable domain, its missing parts supplied by reference TRBV18 and TRBJ2-6, is NAGVMQNPRHLVRRRGQEARLRCSPMKGHSHVYWYRQLPEEGLKFMVYLQKENIIDESGMPKERFSAEFPKEGPSILRIQQVVRGDSAAYFCASSPPAGLSASSGANVLTFGAGSRLTVL.

This clone showed up just once. V and J are TRBV28 and TRBJ1-5, with a weak D call TRBD1 (6 bases). The germline V and J ends were trimmed by 1 base and 6 bases, with 10 bases remaining between them. The CDR3 extends over 14 amino acids. Germline CDR1 reads MDHEN; CDR2 reads SYDVKM. The CDR3 nucleotides read TGTGCCAGCAGTTTATCAGGGGTGGTTCAGCCCCAGCATTTT. It encodes CASSLSGVVQPQHF.

The rearrangement uses TRBV6-5 and TRBJ1-1; D ambiguous. The CDR3 runs 15 residues. Trimming took off 0 bases at V and 0 bases at J, with 8 bases between the two ends. Germline CDR1 reads MNHEY; CDR2 reads SVGAGI. The CDR3 DNA sequence: TGTGCCAGCAGTTACTCGAGGACGCTGAACACTGAAGCTTTCTTT. It specifies CASSYSRTLNTEAFF.

The chain links TRBV5-1 to TRBJ1-6; D call uncertain. V was clipped by 3 bases and J by 6 bases, with 13 bases between them. This CDR3 has 15 amino acids. The V gene's germline CDR1 is SGHRS and CDR2 YFSETQ. CDR3 in amino acids: CASSSTSGSNSPLHF. In DNA form, the CDR3 reads TGCGCCAGCAGCTCCACCTCAGGATCTAATTCACCCCTCCACTTT.

This chain joins TRBV13 and TRBJ1-1, with D maybe TRBD1 (6 bases). The germline V gene has CDR1 PRHDT and CDR2 FYEKMQ (reference sequence). The length of the CDR3 is 13 residues. V lost 5 bases and J 3 bases, leaving 10 bases between the germline ends. The CDR3 nucleotides are TGTGCCAGCAGCCGAAGGGGGTACACTGAAGCTTTCTTT. Encoded protein: CASSRRGYTEAFF.

The CDR3 DNA reads TGCGCCAGCAGCCCCACAACAGGGAACACTGAAGCTTTCTTT. This translates into CASSPTTGNTEAFF. The chain joins TRBV5-1 to TRBJ1-1; a possible D gene is TRBD1 (5 bases). The CDR3 has 14 amino acids. Deletions cut 4 bases from V and 1 base from J, with 11 bases between. The germline gives CDR1 SGHRS, CDR2 YFSETQ.

The chain uses TRBV5-6 and TRBJ2-7; tentative D call: TRBD1 (5 bases). The CDR3 length is 14 residues. Trimming left V 3 bases short and J 4 bases short, with 14 bases between. Per germline, CDR1 SGHDT and CDR2 YYEEEE. CDR3 region: CASSSQGLGYEQYF. The CDR3 DNA reads as TGTGCCAGCAGCTCCCAGGGTTTAGGTTACGAGCAGTACTTC.

The V and J genes are TRBV9 and TRBJ2-1; TRBD1 aligns across 9 bases. The CDR3 loop spans 15 amino acids. Germline lookup yields CDR1 SGDLS and CDR2 YYNGEE. V lost 4 bases and J lost 5; bases outside the gene matches: 7. The CDR3 sequence is CASSTRDRDHNEQFF. CDR3 nucleotides: TGTGCCAGCAGCACCCGGGACAGGGATCACAATGAGCAGTTCTTC.

The chain couples TRBV14 to TRBJ2-2, with TRBD1 matching over 8 bases. Trimming at V came to 3 bases and at J to 4 bases, leaving 1 base not matched to a gene. The CDR3 has 14 amino acids. From germline, CDR1 is SGHDN and CDR2 FVKESK. CDR3 region: CASSHRGPTGELFF. In nucleotides, the CDR3 is TGTGCCAGCAGCCACAGGGGGCCCACCGGGGAGCTGTTTTTT.

V gene TRBV6-1 combines with J gene TRBJ2-3; D ambiguous. The length of the CDR3 is 16 residues. V lost 1 base, J lost 1 base, and 12 bases lay in between. From germline, CDR1 is MNHNS and CDR2 SASEGT. As DNA, the CDR3 is TGTGCCAGCAGTGAAGGGCTAGGGCAGGGCACAGATACGCAGTATTTT. Protein: CASSEGLGQGTDTQYF.

The chain carries TRBV4-3 and TRBJ2-3; 7 bases map to TRBD1. Per germline, CDR1 LGHNA and CDR2 YSLEER. This CDR3 is built from 13 residues. The trim removed 0 bases at V and 8 bases at J, leaving 2 bases unmatched. The CDR3 coding sequence is TGCGCCAGCAGCCAAGAGAGGGACAGTACGCAGTATTTT. The encoded protein is CASSQERDSTQYF.

The chain uses TRBV5-5 and TRBJ2-7; D uncertain. V shed 1 base and J shed 3 bases, with 14 bases lying between them. The germline V gene has CDR1 SGHKS and CDR2 YYEKEE (reference sequence). The CDR3 covers 15 residues. In DNA, the CDR3 is TGTGCCAGCAGCTTGAGTCCCACGACGGGCTACGAGCAGTACTTC. It specifies CASSLSPTTGYEQYF. Drawing the rest from reference TRBV5-5 and TRBJ2-7, the complete variable domain is DAGVTQSPTHLIKTRGQQVTLRCSPISGHKSVSWYQQVLGQGPQFIFQYYEKEERGRGNFPDRFSARQFPNYSSELNVNALLLGDSALYLCASSLSPTTGYEQYFGPGTRLTVT.

V usage is TRBV7-3 and J usage is TRBJ2-7; tentative D call: TRBD1 (6 bases). The CDR3 totals 13 residues. The germline V gene encodes CDR1 SGHTA and CDR2 FQGTGA. V gave up 2 bases and J gave up 7 bases, with 12 bases separating them. The CDR3 bases are TGTGCCAGCAGCTTAGAACAGGGTCGGGAGCAGTACTTC. Translation: CASSLEQGREQYF.

The chain recombines TRBV28 with TRBJ2-1; D is unresolved. Germline V gives CDR1 MDHEN, CDR2 SYDVKM. V dropped 3 bases and J dropped 10 bases, with 16 bases sitting between them. The CDR3 is made up of 14 amino acids. DNA for the CDR3: TGTGCCAGCAGTTTTCAAGGACCTAATAGCGAGCAGTTCTTC. It is translated as CASSFQGPNSEQFF.

The chain couples TRBV7-8 to TRBJ2-5, with D perhaps matching TRBD1 (5 bases). V dropped 1 base and J dropped 1 base, with 13 bases sitting between them. CDR1 is SGHVS and CDR2 is FQNEAQ in the germline V gene. The CDR3 is made up of 16 amino acids. The CDR3 DNA is TGTGCCAGCAGCTTAGAACATCGTGGGGCCCAAGAGACCCAGTACTTC. Translating gives CASSLEHRGAQETQYF.

The V call is TRBV5-8, the J call TRBJ2-6; 8 nucleotides agree with TRBD1. Germline V lookup: CDR1 SGHTS, CDR2 YDEGEE. With 7 bases clipped from V and 2 bases from J, the junction kept 17 bases outside the gene matches. The CDR3 loop spans 19 amino acids. CDR3 protein: CASGSSGGTGMAGANVLTF. The CDR3 DNA sequence: TGTGCCAGCGGATCCAGCGGAGGGACAGGTATGGCTGGGGCCAACGTCCTGACTTTC.

DNA of the CDR3: TGTGCCAGCAGCTTGGACTGGAGCTATCAGCCCCAGCATTTT. Its protein product is CASSLDWSYQPQHF. The rearrangement joins TRBV5-5 to TRBJ1-5, with D hard to call. Germline values: CDR1 SGHKS, CDR2 YYEKEE (reference sequence). Trimming took off 0 bases at V and 5 bases at J, with 9 bases between the two ends. CDR3 size: 14 residues.